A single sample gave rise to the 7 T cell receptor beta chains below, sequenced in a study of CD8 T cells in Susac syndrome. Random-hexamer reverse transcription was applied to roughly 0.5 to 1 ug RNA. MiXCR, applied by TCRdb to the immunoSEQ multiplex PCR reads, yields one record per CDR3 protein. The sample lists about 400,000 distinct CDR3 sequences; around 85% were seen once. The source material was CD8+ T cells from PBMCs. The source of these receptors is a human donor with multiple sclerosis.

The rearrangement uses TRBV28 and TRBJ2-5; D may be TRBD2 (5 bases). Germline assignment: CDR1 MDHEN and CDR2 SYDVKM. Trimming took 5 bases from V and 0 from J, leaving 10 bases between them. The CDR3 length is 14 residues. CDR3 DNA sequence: TGTGCCAGCAGTCCTAGCAGGTACCAAGAGACCCAGTACTTC. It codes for CASSPSRYQETQYF.

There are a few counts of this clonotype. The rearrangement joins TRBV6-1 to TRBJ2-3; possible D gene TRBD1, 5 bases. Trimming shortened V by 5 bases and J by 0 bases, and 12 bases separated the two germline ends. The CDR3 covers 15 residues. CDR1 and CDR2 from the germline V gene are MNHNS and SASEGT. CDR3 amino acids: CASSTDDRSTDTQYF. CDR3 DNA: TGTGCCAGCAGTACAGACGACAGAAGCACAGATACGCAGTATTTT.

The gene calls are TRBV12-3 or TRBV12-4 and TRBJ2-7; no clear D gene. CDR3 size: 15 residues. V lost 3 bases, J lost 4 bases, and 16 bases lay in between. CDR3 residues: CASSLSAERAYEQYF. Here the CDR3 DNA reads TGTGCCAGCAGTTTGAGCGCGGAGCGAGCGTACGAGCAGTACTTC.

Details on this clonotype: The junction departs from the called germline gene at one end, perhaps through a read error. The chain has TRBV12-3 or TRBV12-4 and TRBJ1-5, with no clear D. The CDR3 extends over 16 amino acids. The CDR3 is CASSLAPSDGNQPRHF. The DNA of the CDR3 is TGTGCCAGCAGTTTAGCGCCCTCAGATGGCAATCAGCCCCGGCATTTT.

For the CDR3, the DNA is TGTGCCAGCAGTTCCTCCCGCCAATATGGCTACACCTTC. Amino acids: CASSSSRQYGYTF. The rearrangement uses TRBV27 and TRBJ1-2; unclear D gene. Germline CDR1 and CDR2: MNHEY and SMNVEV (reference sequence). V dropped 4 bases and J dropped 5 bases, with 11 bases sitting between them. CDR3 length: 13 residues.

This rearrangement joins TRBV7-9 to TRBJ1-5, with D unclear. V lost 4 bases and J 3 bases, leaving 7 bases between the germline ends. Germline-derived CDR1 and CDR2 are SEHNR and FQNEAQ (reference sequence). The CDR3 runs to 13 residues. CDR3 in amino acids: CASSSPDNQPQHF. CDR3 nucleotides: TGTGCCAGCAGCTCCCCCGACAATCAGCCCCAGCATTTT.

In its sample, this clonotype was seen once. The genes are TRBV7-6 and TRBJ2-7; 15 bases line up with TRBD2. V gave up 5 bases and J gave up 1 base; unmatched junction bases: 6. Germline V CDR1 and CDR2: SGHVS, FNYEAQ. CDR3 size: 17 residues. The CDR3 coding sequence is TGTGCCAGCAGCCCGGGACTAGCGGGAGGAGGGTCCTACGAGCAGTACTTC. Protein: CASSPGLAGGGSYEQYF.